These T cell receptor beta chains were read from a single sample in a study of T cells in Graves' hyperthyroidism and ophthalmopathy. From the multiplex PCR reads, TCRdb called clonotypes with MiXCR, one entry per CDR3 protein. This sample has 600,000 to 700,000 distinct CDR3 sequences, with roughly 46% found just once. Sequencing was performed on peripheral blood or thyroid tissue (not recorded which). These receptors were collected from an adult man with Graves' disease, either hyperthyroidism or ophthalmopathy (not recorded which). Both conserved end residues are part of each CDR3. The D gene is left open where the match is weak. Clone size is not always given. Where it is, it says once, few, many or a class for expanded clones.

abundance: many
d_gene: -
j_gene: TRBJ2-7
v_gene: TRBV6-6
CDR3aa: CASSYLGNYEQYF
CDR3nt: TGTGCCAGCAGTTACCTGGGTAACTACGAGCAGTACTTC

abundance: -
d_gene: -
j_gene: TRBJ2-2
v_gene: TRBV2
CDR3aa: CASFDKEDTGELFF
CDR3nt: TGTGCCAGTTTCGACAAGGAGGACACCGGGGAGCTGTTTTTT

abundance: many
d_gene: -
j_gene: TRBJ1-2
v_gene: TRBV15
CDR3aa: CATSIFQGAGYTF
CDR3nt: TGTGCCACCAGCATATTCCAGGGCGCTGGCTACACCTTC

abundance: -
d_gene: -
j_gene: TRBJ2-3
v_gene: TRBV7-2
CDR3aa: CASSLVGGLVSSTDTQYF
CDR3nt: TGTGCCAGCAGCTTAGTAGGGGGGCTCGTGTCTAGCACAGATACGCAGTATTTT

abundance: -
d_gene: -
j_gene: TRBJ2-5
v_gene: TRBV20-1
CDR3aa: CSATLGEETQYF
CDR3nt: TGCAGTGCTACTTTAGGGGAAGAGACCCAGTACTTC

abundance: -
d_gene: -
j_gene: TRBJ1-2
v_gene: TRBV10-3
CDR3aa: CAISEGEVYGYTF
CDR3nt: TGTGCCATCAGTGAGGGCGAGGTCTATGGCTACACCTTC

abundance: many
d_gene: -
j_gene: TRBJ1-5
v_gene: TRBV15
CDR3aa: CATSREYGANSNQPQHF
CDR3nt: TGTGCCACCAGCAGAGAGTATGGGGCAAATAGCAATCAGCCCCAGCATTTT

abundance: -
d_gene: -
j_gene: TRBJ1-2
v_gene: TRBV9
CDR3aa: CASSPPNGNTF
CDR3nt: TGTGCCAGCAGCCCCCCCAATGGAAACACCTTC

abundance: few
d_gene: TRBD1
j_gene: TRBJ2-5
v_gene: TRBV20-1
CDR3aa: CSARADRGWETQYF
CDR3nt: TGCAGTGCTAGAGCCGACAGGGGATGGGAGACCCAGTACTTC

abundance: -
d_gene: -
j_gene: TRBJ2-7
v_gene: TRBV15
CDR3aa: CATSWGVLGAQDF
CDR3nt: TGTGCCACCAGCTGGGGTGTTCTGGGGGCGCAGGACTTC

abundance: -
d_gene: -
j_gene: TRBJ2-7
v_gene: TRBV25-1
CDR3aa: CASSPRVASEQYF
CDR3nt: TGTGCCAGCTCACCGAGGGTGGCTAGCGAGCAGTACTTC

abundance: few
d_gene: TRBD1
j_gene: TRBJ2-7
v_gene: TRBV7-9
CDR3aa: CASSSDRRSSYEQYF
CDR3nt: TGTGCCAGCAGCTCGGACAGGCGAAGCTCCTACGAGCAGTACTTC

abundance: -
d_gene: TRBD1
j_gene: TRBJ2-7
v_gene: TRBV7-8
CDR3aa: CASSSPIAPRTGGDEQYF
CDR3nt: TGTGCCAGCAGCTCCCCAATAGCCCCCCGGACAGGGGGCGACGAGCAGTACTTC

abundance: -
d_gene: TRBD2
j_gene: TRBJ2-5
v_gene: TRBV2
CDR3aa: CARSVPVAGARETQYF
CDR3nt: TGTGCCAGGAGTGTTCCGGTAGCGGGAGCGAGAGAGACCCAGTACTTC

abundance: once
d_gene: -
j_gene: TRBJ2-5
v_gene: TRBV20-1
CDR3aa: CSAWAGNQETQYF
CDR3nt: TGCAGTGCGTGGGCGGGGAACCAAGAGACCCAGTACTTC

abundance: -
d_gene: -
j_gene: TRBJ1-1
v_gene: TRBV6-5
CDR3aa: CASTTQAEAFF
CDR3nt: TGTGCCAGCACCACCCAGGCTGAAGCTTTCTTT

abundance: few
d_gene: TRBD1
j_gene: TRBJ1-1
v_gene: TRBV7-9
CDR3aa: CASSPGTVTMNTEAFF
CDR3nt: TGTGCCAGCAGCCCGGGGACAGTCACTATGAACACTGAAGCTTTCTTT

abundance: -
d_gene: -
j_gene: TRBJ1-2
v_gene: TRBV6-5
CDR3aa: CASGGRGPAGYTF
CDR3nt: TGTGCCAGCGGGGGAAGGGGCCCCGCGGGCTACACCTTC

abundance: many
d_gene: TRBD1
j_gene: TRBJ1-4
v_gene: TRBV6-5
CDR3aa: CASSLDRGIGKLFF
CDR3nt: TGTGCCAGCAGTCTCGACAGGGGGATTGGAAAACTGTTTTTT

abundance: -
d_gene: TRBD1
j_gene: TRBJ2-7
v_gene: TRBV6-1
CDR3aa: CASSYTGGIYEQYF
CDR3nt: TGTGCCAGCAGTTACACAGGGGGCATCTACGAGCAGTACTTC

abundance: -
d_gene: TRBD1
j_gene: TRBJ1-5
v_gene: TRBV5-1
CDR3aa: CASSWAHDYQGTGNQPQHF
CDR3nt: TGCGCCAGCAGCTGGGCGCACGACTACCAGGGGACAGGCAATCAGCCCCAGCATTTT

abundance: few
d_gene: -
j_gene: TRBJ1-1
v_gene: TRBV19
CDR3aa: CASQPYGGDETEAFF
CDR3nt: TGTGCCAGCCAACCCTATGGGGGGGACGAAACTGAAGCTTTCTTT

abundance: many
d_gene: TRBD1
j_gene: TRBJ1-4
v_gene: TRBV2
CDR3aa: CASNERTGREKLFF
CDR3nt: TGTGCCAGCAATGAAAGGACAGGGAGAGAAAAACTGTTTTTT

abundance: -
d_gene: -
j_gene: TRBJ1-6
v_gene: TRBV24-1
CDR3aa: CATSDSSAGSPLHF
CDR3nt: TGTGCCACCAGTGACTCGTCCGCAGGATCACCCCTCCACTTT

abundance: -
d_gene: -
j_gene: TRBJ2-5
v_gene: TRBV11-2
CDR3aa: CASSQDRGVGYF
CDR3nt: TGTGCCAGCAGCCAAGATCGAGGAGTTGGGTACTTC

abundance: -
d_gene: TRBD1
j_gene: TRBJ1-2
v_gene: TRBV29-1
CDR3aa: CSVYVPGQGGRGRDGYTF
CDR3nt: TGCAGCGTTTACGTCCCGGGACAGGGAGGGCGTGGAAGGGATGGCTACACCTTC

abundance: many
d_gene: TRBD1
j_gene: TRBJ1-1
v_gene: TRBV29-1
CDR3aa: CSVEEGQANTEAFF
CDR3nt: TGCAGCGTTGAAGAGGGACAGGCGAACACTGAAGCTTTCTTT

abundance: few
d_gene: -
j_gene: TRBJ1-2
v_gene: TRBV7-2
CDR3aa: CASARGLFYGYTF
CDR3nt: TGTGCCAGCGCCAGAGGGCTTTTCTATGGCTACACCTTC

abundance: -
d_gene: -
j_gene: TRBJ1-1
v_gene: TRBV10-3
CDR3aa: CASSSLGQLYTEAFF
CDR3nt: TGTGCCAGCAGTTCCCTTGGACAGCTCTACACTGAAGCTTTCTTT

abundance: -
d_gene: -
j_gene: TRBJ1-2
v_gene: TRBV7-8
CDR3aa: CASSQGGSTNYGYTF
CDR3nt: TGCGCCAGCAGCCAAGGCGGGAGCACTAACTATGGCTACACCTTC

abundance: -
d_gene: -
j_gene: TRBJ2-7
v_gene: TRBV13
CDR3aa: CTSSLVPGAEYEQYF
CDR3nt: TGTACCAGCAGCTTAGTTCCGGGCGCAGAGTACGAGCAGTACTTC

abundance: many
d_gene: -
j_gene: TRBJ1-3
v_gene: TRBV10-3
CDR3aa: CAISDGGNTIYF
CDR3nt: TGTGCCATCAGCGATGGTGGAAACACCATATATTTT

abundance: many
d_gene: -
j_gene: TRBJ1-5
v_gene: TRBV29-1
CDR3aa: CSVADRRNQPQHF
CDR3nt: TGCAGCGTTGCTGACAGGCGGAATCAGCCCCAGCATTTT

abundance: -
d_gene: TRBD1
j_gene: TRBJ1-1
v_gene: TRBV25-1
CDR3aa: CASSDSRDRLNTEAFF
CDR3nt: TGTGCCAGCAGTGATTCCCGGGACAGGTTGAACACTGAAGCTTTCTTT

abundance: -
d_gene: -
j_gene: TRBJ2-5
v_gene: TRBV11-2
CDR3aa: CASSLEGGPGTQYF
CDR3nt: TGTGCCAGCAGCTTAGAGGGCGGCCCAGGGACCCAGTACTTC

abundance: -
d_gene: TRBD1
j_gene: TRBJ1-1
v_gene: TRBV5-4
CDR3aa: CASSLGQGAGAFF
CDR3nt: TGTGCCAGCAGCTTGGGACAGGGGGCCGGGGCTTTCTTT

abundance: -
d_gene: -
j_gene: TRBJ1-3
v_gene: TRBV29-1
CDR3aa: CSVGRGNTIYF
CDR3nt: TGCAGCGTTGGGCGTGGAAACACCATATATTTT

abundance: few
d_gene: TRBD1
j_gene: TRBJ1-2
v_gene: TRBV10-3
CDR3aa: CAISRTGPYGYTF
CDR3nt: TGTGCCATCAGCCGGACAGGGCCCTATGGCTACACCTTC

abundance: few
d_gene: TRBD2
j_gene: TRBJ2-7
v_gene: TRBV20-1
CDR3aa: CSASNRASGPYEQYF
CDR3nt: TGCAGTGCTAGTAACCGGGCTAGCGGGCCCTACGAGCAGTACTTC

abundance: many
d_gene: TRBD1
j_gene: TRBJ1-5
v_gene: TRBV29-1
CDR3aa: CSVAGTGASQPQHF
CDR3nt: TGCAGCGTAGCCGGGACAGGGGCCAGTCAGCCCCAGCATTTT

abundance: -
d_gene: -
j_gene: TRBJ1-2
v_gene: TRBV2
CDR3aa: CASSDRGRGSNYGYTF
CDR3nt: TGTGCCAGCAGCGATCGTGGGAGGGGCAGCAACTATGGCTACACCTTC

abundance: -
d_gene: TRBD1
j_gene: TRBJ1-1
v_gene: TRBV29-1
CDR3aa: CSTWTGGTEAFF
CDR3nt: TGCAGCACGTGGACAGGGGGAACTGAAGCTTTCTTT

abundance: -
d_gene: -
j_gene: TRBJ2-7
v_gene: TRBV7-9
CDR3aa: CASSLAPDGSYEQYF
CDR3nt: TGTGCCAGCAGCTTAGCACCAGACGGTTCCTACGAGCAGTACTTC

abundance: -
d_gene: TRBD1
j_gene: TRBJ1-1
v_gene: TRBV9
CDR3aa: CASRDGQGANTEAFF
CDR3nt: TGTGCCAGCAGGGACGGACAGGGGGCGAACACTGAAGCTTTCTTT

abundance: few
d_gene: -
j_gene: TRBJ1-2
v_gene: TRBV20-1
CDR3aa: CSARDGEGAGYTF
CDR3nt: TGCAGTGCTAGAGATGGGGAGGGTGCCGGCTACACCTTC

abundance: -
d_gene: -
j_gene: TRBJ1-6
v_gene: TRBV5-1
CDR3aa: CASSGAEDNSPLHF
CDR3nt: TGCGCCAGCAGCGGTGCTGAGGATAATTCACCCCTCCACTTT

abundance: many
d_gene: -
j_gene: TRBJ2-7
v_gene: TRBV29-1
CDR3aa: CSVEGGDLEQYF
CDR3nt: TGCAGCGTTGAGGGCGGGGACCTCGAGCAGTACTTC

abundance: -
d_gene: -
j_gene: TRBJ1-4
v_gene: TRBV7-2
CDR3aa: CASSLLKTTNEKLFF
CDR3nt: TGTGCCAGCAGTTTGCTCAAAACAACTAATGAAAAACTGTTTTTT

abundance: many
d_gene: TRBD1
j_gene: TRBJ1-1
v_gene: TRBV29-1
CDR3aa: CSAHDRGSDTEAFF
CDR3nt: TGCAGCGCACACGACAGGGGGTCGGACACTGAAGCTTTCTTT

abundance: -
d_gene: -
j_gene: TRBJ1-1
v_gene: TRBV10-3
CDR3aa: CASSWGVLNTEAFF
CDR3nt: TGTGCCAGCAGTTGGGGAGTACTGAACACTGAAGCTTTCTTT